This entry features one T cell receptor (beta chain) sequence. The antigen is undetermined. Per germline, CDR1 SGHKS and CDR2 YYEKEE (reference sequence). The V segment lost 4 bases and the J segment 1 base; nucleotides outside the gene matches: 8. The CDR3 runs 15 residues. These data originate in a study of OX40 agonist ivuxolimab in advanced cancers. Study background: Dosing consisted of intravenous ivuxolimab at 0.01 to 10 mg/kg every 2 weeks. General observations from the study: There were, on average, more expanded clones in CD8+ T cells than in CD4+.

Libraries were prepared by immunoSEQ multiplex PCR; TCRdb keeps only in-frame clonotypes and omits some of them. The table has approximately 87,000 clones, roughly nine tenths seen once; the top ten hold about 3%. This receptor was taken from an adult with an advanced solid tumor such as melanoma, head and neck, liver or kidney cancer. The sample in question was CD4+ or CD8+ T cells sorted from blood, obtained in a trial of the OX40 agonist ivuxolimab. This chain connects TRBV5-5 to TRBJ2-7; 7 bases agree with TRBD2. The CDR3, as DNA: TGTGCCAGCAGCCCAAGCCGGGGGGAATCCTACGAGCAGTACTTC. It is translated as CASSPSRGESYEQYF.